This note documents a single TCR beta chain sequence. This clone is classified as medium-sized (0.01 to 0.1%). This receptor's antigen is unknown. The record has no base qualities; no much larger clone is one base away. The record originates from a study of metastatic and nonmetastatic thyroid tumors (dated by TCRdb to about 2020). Concerning the study at large: For patients with malignant and with benign thyroid disease, the researchers compared repertoires between peripheral blood samples and tumor or nodule tissue samples. The paper's findings and limits, for the study overall: In both blood and tumor samples, malignant tumors were reported to have significantly higher TCR beta diversity than benign nodules.

The junction shows trimming of 5 bases on V and 0 bases on J, and the gene matches do not reach 9 bases of it. The CDR3 goes from the cysteine to the phenylalanine over 17 residues. The CDR3 DNA has 51 bases and is translated from base 1. CDR1 and CDR2 were assigned from the germline V gene as MDHEN and SYDVKM. Before undergoing thyroid surgery, none of the patients had been given any kind of treatment. Using T-cell receptor beta sequencing, the study looked back at clinical samples from patients collected from the early 2010s to the late 2010s. The library came from PCR. Sequencing took place on an Illumina HiSeq 4000. High-throughput sequencing was used to profile the TCR beta-chain CDR3 region of each patient. In the paper's pipeline: CDR3 differences across clinicopathological groups were used to build a classifier for discriminating distant-metastatic papillary thyroid cancer patients. To measure repertoire diversity the researchers used the Shannon index, while the Morisita-Horn index served to gauge how similar the tumor and blood repertoires were. In-frame beta chains were kept once TCRdb had trimmed the public reads at Q25 with fastp and called clones with MiXCR. The V and J calls shown here were made by TCRdb, not taken from the authors' results. Within this sample are about 24,000 clones, with approximately 20% of them counted one time only. The ten most abundant clones make up about 4.6% of the sample.

This chain joins TRBV28 to TRBJ1-5, and TRBD1 aligns with 8 junction nucleotides. What was sequenced was blood. This TCR was sampled from a male donor with papillary thyroid cancer or a benign thyroid nodule (not recorded which). Some clones in this sample may be carry-over from other donors' samples. CDR3 reads: CASSPGQGTYSNQPQHF. The DNA is TGTGCCAGCAGTCCCGGACAGGGAACCTATAGCAATCAGCCCCAGCATTTT.